What follows are 5 T cell receptor beta chains derived from one specimen sequenced in a study of blood T cell repertoires in COVID-19. Measured with immunoSEQ multiplex PCR; TCRdb has only the in-frame clones, and not every one. The sample yields around 67,000 clones, around 79% seen once. Material for sequencing was peripheral blood. These receptors all stem from a woman in her 70s with acute or convalescent COVID-19.

This clone has only a few counts. The chain couples TRBV19 to TRBJ1-2; possibly TRBD1 for D (6 bases). Trimming took off 6 bases at V and 10 bases at J, with 15 bases between the two ends. The CDR3 is 12 amino acids. CDR1 and CDR2 (germline): LNHDA, SQIVND (reference sequence). The CDR3 sequence: CASRFLQGFYTF. As DNA, the CDR3 is TGTGCCAGTAGATTCTTACAGGGTTTCTACACCTTC.

The gene calls are TRBV7-2 and TRBJ1-6; tentatively, D is TRBD1 (5 bases). This CDR3 is 17 amino acids long. Trimming took 2 bases from V and 5 from J, leaving 16 bases between them. Germline CDR1 and CDR2: SGHTA and FQGNSA. The CDR3: CASSLPVGGVNNSPLHF. CDR3 DNA sequence: TGTGCCAGCAGCTTACCAGTTGGGGGGGTGAATAATTCACCCCTCCACTTT.

The chain links TRBV19 to TRBJ1-1, with 9 bases lining up with TRBD1. CDR1 is LNHDA and CDR2 is SQIVND in the germline V gene (reference sequence). The CDR3 covers 15 residues. The V gene end was trimmed by 4 bases and the J gene end by 6 bases; junction bases not matched to a gene: 9. In DNA form, the CDR3 reads TGTGCCAGTAGTACTACAGGGGGCGCGGACGCTGAAGCTTTCTTT. Encoded protein: CASSTTGGADAEAFF.

This clone appeared a few times. This sequence joins TRBV6-6 and TRBJ1-6; D is perhaps TRBD1 (6 bases). With 6 bases removed from V and 6 bases from J, the gap between germline ends came to 15 bases. CDR3 length: 15 residues. The germline V gene encodes CDR1 MNHNY and CDR2 SVGAGI (reference sequence). The CDR3 nucleotides are TGTGCCAGCAGAACCGAGGGGGGGGGTAATTCACCCCTCCACTTT. As protein: CASRTEGGGNSPLHF.

This clone was observed a few times. Here the CDR3 reads CASSTTGGGETQYF. The CDR3 nucleotides read TGTGCCAGCAGTACCACAGGGGGCGGAGAGACCCAGTACTTC. The chain joins TRBV6-5 to TRBJ2-5, with 9 bases matching TRBD1. Germline-derived CDR1 and CDR2 are MNHEY and SVGAGI. This CDR3 spans 14 amino acids. V shed 5 bases, J shed 4 bases, and the junction held 5 bases outside the gene matches.